Sequencing of this T cell receptor beta chain was carried out in a study of cytomegalovirus exposure and HLA in healthy donors. Study outcomes and limitations: Among the CMV-associated chains, three were confirmed in vitro as specific for CMV antigens. The listing of fewer than 200 TCR beta chains classed them as cytomegalovirus-associated. Of the V segments, some could not be distinguished, including TRBV6-2 and TRBV6-3, and were excluded.

Unrecorded immune exposure was likely among donors, who were nominally healthy when sampled. PCR was performed using 60 Vbeta and 13 Jbeta primers. Method: immunoSEQ multiplex PCR; TCRdb's copy keeps in-frame clones and lacks some. The sample consists of about 140,000 clones, roughly two thirds of them appearing once. Worth noting for this clone: What it binds is unknown.

Trimming removed 2 bases from V and 11 bases from J, with 10 bases in between. The CDR3 has 12 residues. Per the germline V gene, CDR1 is LGHNA and CDR2 is YNFKEQ. Input material: PBMCs. The chain has TRBV4-2 and TRBJ1-5, with D maybe TRBD1 (5 bases). The source is a human donor in good health. In DNA, the CDR3 is TGTGCCAGCAGCCAACCAGGACAAGCCCAGCATTTT. Protein product: CASSQPGQAQHF.